What follows describes a single TCR beta chain. Its antigen remains unidentified. The data stem from a study of early stage breast cancer tumors. In germline, CDR1 is SGHDT, CDR2 YYEEEE. The CDR3 consists of 14 residues. V lost 5 bases and J lost 1, with 11 bases in between. General observations from the study: In most of the 16 patients, blood comparison separated tumor from normal breast. Tumors had about 2.6-fold higher T cell density than normal breast.

This table comes from immunoSEQ multiplex PCR, and its TCRdb copy is limited to in-frame clones, with some not included. The table lists around 41,000 clones, about two thirds of them singletons. Sequenced: blood. This receptor was identified in a person aged 45 to 59 with breast cancer. The J gene is TRBJ2-3, the V gene TRBV5-6; no clear D gene. CDR3 in amino acids: CASRRRAGTDTQYF. The CDR3 DNA sequence: TGTGCCAGCAGACGGAGAGCAGGCACAGATACGCAGTATTTT.